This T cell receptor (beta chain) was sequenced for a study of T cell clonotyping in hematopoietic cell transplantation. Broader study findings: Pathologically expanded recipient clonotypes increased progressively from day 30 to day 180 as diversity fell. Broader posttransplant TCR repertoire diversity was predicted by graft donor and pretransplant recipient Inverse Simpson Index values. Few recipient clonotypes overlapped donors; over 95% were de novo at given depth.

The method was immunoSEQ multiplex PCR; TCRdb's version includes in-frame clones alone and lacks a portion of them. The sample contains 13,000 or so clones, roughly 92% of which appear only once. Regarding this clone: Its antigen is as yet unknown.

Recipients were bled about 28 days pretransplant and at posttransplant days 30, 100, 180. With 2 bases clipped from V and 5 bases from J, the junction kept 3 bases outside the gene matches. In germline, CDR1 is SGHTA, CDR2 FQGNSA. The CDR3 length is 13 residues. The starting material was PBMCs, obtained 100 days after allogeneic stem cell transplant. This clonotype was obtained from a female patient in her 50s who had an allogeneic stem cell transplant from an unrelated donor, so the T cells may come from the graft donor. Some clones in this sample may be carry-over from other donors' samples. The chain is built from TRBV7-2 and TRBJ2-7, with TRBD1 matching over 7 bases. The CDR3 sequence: CASSLQQGNEQYF. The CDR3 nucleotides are TGTGCCAGCAGCTTACAACAGGGGAACGAGCAGTACTTC. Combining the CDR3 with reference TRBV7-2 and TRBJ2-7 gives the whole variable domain GAGVSQSPSNKVTEKGKDVELRCDPISGHTALYWYRQSLGQGLEFLIYFQGNSAPDKSGLPSDRFSAERTGGSVSTLTIQRTQQEDSAVYLCASSLQQGNEQYFGPGTRLTVT.